Below, 29 T cell receptor beta chains from the same sample are listed, as sequenced in a study of T cell repertoires in cytomegalovirus infection. Each CDR3 protein gets one entry after TCRdb re-called the reads with MiXCR. The table has a few hundred thousand distinct CDR3 sequences, about 42% seen once. Their antigen targets remain unknown. Sample: cultured PBMCs, taken from culture after CMV antigen stimulation. These receptors all come from a human donor in good health (CMV status not recorded). Some clones in this sample may be carry-over from other donors' samples.

This clonotype was seen ten or more times. The rearrangement links TRBV7-6 to TRBJ2-1, with TRBD2 as a possible D gene (6 bases). The CDR3 loop spans 16 amino acids. The germline gives CDR1 SGHVS, CDR2 FNYEAQ. Trimming stripped 2 bases from V and 2 bases from J, with 13 bases between. The CDR3 DNA sequence: TGTGCCAGCAGCTTAACTAGCCGTCGAACCTACAATGAGCAGTTCTTC. Translation: CASSLTSRRTYNEQFF.

This rearrangement joins TRBV29-1 to TRBJ2-1; 7 bases align to TRBD2. The CDR3 runs to 16 residues. CDR1 is SQVTM and CDR2 is ANQGSEA in the germline V gene. Germline trimming cut 7 bases from V and 0 bases from J; bases unmatched to any gene: 12. CDR3 sequence (DNA): TGCAGCGCCTTGGGAGGGGCCGAGAGCTCCTACAATGAGCAGTTCTTC. This codes for CSALGGAESSYNEQFF.

The rearrangement links TRBV4-2 to TRBJ1-2; D is ambiguous. From germline, CDR1 is LGHNA and CDR2 YNFKEQ. The length of the CDR3 is 17 residues. V was clipped by 0 bases and J by 5 bases, with 19 bases between them. CDR3 loop: CASSQELSGWGTYGYTF. The CDR3 DNA reads TGTGCCAGCAGCCAAGAATTGAGTGGTTGGGGAACATATGGCTACACCTTC.

This rearrangement joins TRBV2 to TRBJ1-1; no clear D gene. The V end lost 1 base, the J end lost 9 bases, and 12 bases lay between the germline ends. The CDR3 runs 13 residues. Germline V gene sequence: CDR1 SNHLY, CDR2 FYNNEI. CDR3 in DNA: TGTGCCAGCAGTGAAGTGGTAGCCGGACAAGCTTTCTTT. Translation gives CASSEVVAGQAFF. The full variable domain, its missing parts supplied by reference TRBV2 and TRBJ1-1, is EPEVTQTPSHQVTQMGQEVILRCVPISNHLYFYWYRQILGQKVEFLVSFYNNEISEKSEIFDDQFSVERPDGSNFTLKIRSTKLEDSAMYFCASSEVVAGQAFFGQGTRLTVV.

This clonotype has at least ten counts. The chain carries TRBV12-3 or TRBV12-4 and TRBJ2-7, with D maybe TRBD2 (6 bases). V lost 3 bases and J lost 0, with 12 bases in between. The CDR3 has 15 residues. The CDR3 DNA is TGTGCCAGCAGTTTGGGGCAGGGAGGCTCCTACGAGCAGTACTTC. The encoded protein is CASSLGQGGSYEQYF.

This clonotype turned up a few times. The chain is built from TRBV7-9 and TRBJ2-2; 10 bases map to TRBD1. There are 15 residues in the CDR3. The trim removed 5 bases at V and 5 bases at J, leaving 5 bases unmatched. Looked up from germline, CDR1 is SEHNR and CDR2 is FQNEAQ (reference sequence). CDR3 loop: CASSRGQGRTGELFF. The CDR3 region has the DNA TGTGCCAGCAGCCGGGGACAGGGGCGGACCGGGGAGCTGTTTTTT.

This clonotype was seen ten or more times. J is TRBJ2-3 and V is TRBV7-2; no definite D call. In germline, CDR1 is SGHTA, CDR2 FQGNSA. Trimming cost V 5 bases and J 4 bases, with 13 bases left between them. The CDR3 contains 14 residues. CDR3 loop: CASSRQASPDTQYF. For the CDR3, the DNA is TGTGCCAGCAGCCGGCAGGCGAGCCCAGATACGCAGTATTTT.

V gene TRBV6-8 combines with J gene TRBJ2-1; D is undetermined. This CDR3 has 13 residues. V was trimmed by 2 bases and J by 7 bases, leaving 9 bases between them. Germline CDR1 and CDR2: MNHGY and SAAAGT. CDR3 residues: CASSYPTQNEQFF. The CDR3 bases are TGTGCCAGCAGTTACCCCACCCAAAATGAGCAGTTCTTC.

This clonotype has a handful of counts. The gene calls are TRBV12-3 or TRBV12-4 and TRBJ2-2, with D perhaps TRBD1 (5 bases). The CDR3 length is 15 residues. The ends were cut back, 6 bases at V and 0 bases at J, with 11 bases in the middle. Here the CDR3 DNA reads TGTGCCAGCAGCCTAAGGGGCTCGAACACCGGGGAGCTGTTTTTT. Protein sequence: CASSLRGSNTGELFF.

The chain is built from TRBV12-3 or TRBV12-4 and TRBJ2-7; perhaps TRBD2 as D (5 bases). With 5 bases removed from V and 4 bases from J, the gap between germline ends came to 15 bases. This CDR3 comprises 14 residues. The CDR3 reads CASSRRLAHYEQYF. The DNA for the CDR3 is TGTGCCAGCAGTCGCCGGCTAGCCCATTACGAGCAGTACTTC.

This clonotype showed up just a few times. The rearrangement links TRBV5-1 to TRBJ2-1, with D perhaps assigned TRBD1 or TRBD2 (6 bases each). CDR1 SGHRS and CDR2 YFSETQ come from the germline V gene. Trimming removed 4 bases from V and 0 bases from J, with 11 bases in between. CDR3 size: 15 residues. DNA of the CDR3: TGCGCCAGCAGCGTCGGGGGCGCCTCCTACAATGAGCAGTTCTTC. Its protein is CASSVGGASYNEQFF.

This sequence joins TRBV5-6 and TRBJ2-4; possible D gene TRBD1, 7 bases. The CDR3 runs 15 residues. Trimming shortened V by 4 bases and J by 2 bases, and 13 bases separated the two germline ends. CDR1 and CDR2 (germline): SGHDT, YYEEEE. CDR3 coding DNA: TGTGCCAGCAGCCTGGAGGGGGCGACCAAAAACATTCAGTACTTC. Translating it yields CASSLEGATKNIQYF.

This clonotype was seen more than once but under ten times. Written as DNA, the CDR3 is TGTGCCAGCAGTTACGGGACCGTCTATGGCTACACCTTC. Its protein is CASSYGTVYGYTF. The genes are TRBV6-2 or TRBV6-3 and TRBJ1-2, with a weak D call TRBD1 (5 bases). Germline assignment: CDR1 MNHEY and CDR2 SVGEGT. The CDR3 sequence is 13 residues long. Trimming pared 2 bases from V and 4 bases from J, leaving 8 bases between.

The rearrangement links TRBV7-2 to TRBJ2-5, with 8 bases lining up with TRBD1. The CDR3 extends over 15 amino acids. Germline values: CDR1 SGHTA, CDR2 FQGNSA. Germline trimming cut 6 bases from V and 3 bases from J; bases unmatched to any gene: 9. The CDR3 region has the DNA TGTGCCAGCAGTAAATACAGGGGGACCAAAGAGACCCAGTACTTC. Protein sequence: CASSKYRGTKETQYF.

V gene TRBV6-5 combines with J gene TRBJ1-5; TRBD1 agrees at 9 bases. CDR1 is MNHEY and CDR2 is SVGAGI in the germline V gene. V lost 5 bases to trimming and J lost 4 bases; unmatched junction nucleotides: 9. CDR3 length equals 16 residues. In DNA form, the CDR3 reads TGTGCCAGCAGTGATGGGACAGGGAATCCGAATCAGCCCCAGCATTTT. Its translation is CASSDGTGNPNQPQHF.

The chain employs TRBV9 and TRBJ2-3, with TRBD1 identical over 9 bases. Germline trimming cut 3 bases from V and 4 bases from J; bases unmatched to any gene: 6. Germline-derived CDR1 and CDR2 are SGDLS and YYNGEE. This CDR3 contains 15 residues. The CDR3 reads CASSEQGARSDTQYF. In DNA form, the CDR3 reads TGTGCCAGCAGCGAACAGGGGGCGCGCTCAGATACGCAGTATTTT.

The rearrangement joins TRBV12-3 or TRBV12-4 to TRBJ2-1, with 10 bases that match TRBD2. The V gene end was trimmed by 6 bases and the J gene end by 6 bases; junction bases not matched to a gene: 11. The CDR3 spans 16 residues. Written as DNA, the CDR3 is TGTGCCAGCAGGCCCAAGCTAGCGGGGGTTGGCAATGAGCAGTTCTTC. Translated, it gives CASRPKLAGVGNEQFF.

This rearrangement joins TRBV7-2 to TRBJ1-5, with D possibly matching TRBD1 (5 bases). This CDR3 spans 16 amino acids. Germline assignment: CDR1 SGHTA and CDR2 FQGNSA. V was shortened by 0 bases and J by 5 bases, with 14 bases between the two germline ends. Here the CDR3 reads CASSLARRGTDQPQHF. CDR3 coding DNA: TGTGCCAGCAGCTTAGCGCGGCGAGGGACCGATCAGCCCCAGCATTTT.

Only a few counts were recorded for this clonotype. V usage is TRBV7-9 and J usage is TRBJ2-3; 9 bases agree with TRBD1. Trimming took 6 bases from V and 2 from J; bases not matched to a gene: 0. The CDR3 totals 13 residues. Germline V gene lookup returns CDR1 SEHNR and CDR2 FQNEAQ (reference sequence). In DNA, the CDR3 is TGTGCCAGCAGACAGGGGGCCACAGATACGCAGTATTTT. Its translation: CASRQGATDTQYF.

This clonotype turned up a few times. This chain uses TRBV20-1 with TRBJ1-5; the match to TRBD1 covers 7 bases. The V segment lost 6 bases and the J segment 7 bases; nucleotides outside the gene matches: 9. The CDR3 is 13 residues long. Germline V CDR1 and CDR2: DFQATT, SNEGSKA (reference sequence). The CDR3 is CSALQGNIQPQHF. The CDR3 DNA follows: TGCAGTGCCCTACAGGGGAACATACAGCCCCAGCATTTT.

The chain combines TRBV28 with TRBJ1-4; D not certain. V lost 2 bases and J 7 bases, leaving 17 bases between the germline ends. Germline V gene lookup returns CDR1 MDHEN and CDR2 SYDVKM. The CDR3 runs 16 residues. CDR3 protein: CASSLVDARGGEKLFF. The CDR3 DNA reads as TGTGCCAGCAGTTTAGTTGACGCTCGTGGCGGTGAAAAACTGTTTTTT. The whole variable domain, filled in from reference TRBV28 and TRBJ1-4, reads DVKVTQSSRYLVKRTGEKVFLECVQDMDHENMFWYRQDPGLGLRLIYFSYDVKMKEKGDIPEGYSVSREKKERFSLILESASTNQTSMYLCASSLVDARGGEKLFFGSGTQLSVL.

The chain joins TRBV28 to TRBJ2-1; the D is unclear. Germline CDR1 MDHEN, CDR2 SYDVKM. Trimming pared 6 bases from V and 6 bases from J, leaving 9 bases between. The CDR3 extends over 12 amino acids. CDR3 protein: CASRLYSNEQFF. The CDR3 DNA is TGTGCCAGCAGGCTCTATAGCAATGAGCAGTTCTTC.

This chain connects TRBV7-8 to TRBJ1-1; 8 bases match TRBD1. CDR1 and CDR2 from the germline V gene are SGHVS and FQNEAQ. Trimming at V came to 2 bases and at J to 1 base, leaving 6 bases not matched to a gene. The CDR3 sequence is 16 residues long. DNA of the CDR3: TGTGCCAGCAGCTTAAGGGACAGGCGGGGGAACACTGAAGCTTTCTTT. It translates to CASSLRDRRGNTEAFF. Full variable domain (missing parts from reference TRBV7-8 and TRBJ1-1): GAGVSQSPRYKVAKRGQDVALRCDPISGHVSLFWYQQALGQGPEFLTYFQNEAQLDKSGLPSDRFFAERPEGSVSTLKIQRTQQEDSAVYLCASSLRDRRGNTEAFFGQGTRLTVV.

This clonotype was counted between two and nine times. The chain joins TRBV28 to TRBJ2-5, with 8 nucleotides matching TRBD1. J was trimmed by 5 bases and V by 4 bases; bases with no gene match: 6. This CDR3 is 14 amino acids long. Germline V gives CDR1 MDHEN, CDR2 SYDVKM. Here the CDR3 reads CASSSPDRDETQYF. The CDR3 DNA reads TGTGCCAGCAGTTCCCCGGACAGGGATGAGACCCAGTACTTC.

This clonotype showed up just a few times. V is TRBV28 and J is TRBJ2-1; 12 positions agree with TRBD2. Germline V gene lookup returns CDR1 MDHEN and CDR2 SYDVKM. The CDR3 is 15 amino acids. V lost 1 base and J lost 6; bases outside the gene matches: 1. The CDR3, as DNA: TGTGCCAGCAGTTTATTACTAGCGGGAGGCAATGAGCAGTTCTTC. As protein: CASSLLLAGGNEQFF.

This clonotype came up a few times. The V call is TRBV7-8, the J call TRBJ2-7; possible D gene TRBD2, 5 bases. Per germline, CDR1 SGHVS and CDR2 FQNEAQ. This CDR3 region has 16 residues. The V and J ends lost 1 base and 4 bases respectively, with 17 bases between them. The CDR3 loop is CASSLVAGTQGYEQYF. CDR3 DNA: TGTGCCAGCAGCTTAGTGGCGGGCACCCAAGGGTACGAGCAGTACTTC.

The sample holds many counts of this clonotype. The genes are TRBV7-6 and TRBJ1-1; maybe TRBD1 (5 bases). This CDR3 comprises 17 residues. CDR1 and CDR2 from the germline V gene are SGHVS and FNYEAQ. The V and J ends lost 5 bases and 5 bases respectively, with 24 bases between them. For the CDR3, the DNA is TGTGCCAGCAGCAAAGCGGGAGGGGCCGGTTGGGGGACTGAAGCTTTCTTT. The encoded protein is CASSKAGGAGWGTEAFF.

The chain joins TRBV7-9 to TRBJ1-1; TRBD1 might be the D (5 bases). Per the germline V gene, CDR1 is SEHNR and CDR2 is FQNEAQ (reference sequence). This CDR3 has 18 amino acids. Trimming removed 6 bases at V and 0 bases at J, with 23 bases between. The CDR3 region has the DNA TGTGCCAGCAGGGTATACAAAGGGGCAGCTAGTTTGAACACTGAAGCTTTCTTT. Its protein product is CASRVYKGAASLNTEAFF.

This chain connects TRBV3-1 to TRBJ2-1, with D maybe TRBD2 (5 bases). The germline CDR1 and CDR2 sequences are LGHDT and YNNKEL (reference sequence). CDR3 length: 15 amino acids. V lost 4 bases and J lost 6, with 16 bases in between. The CDR3 sequence is CASSLTSRIANEQFF. The CDR3 DNA sequence: TGTGCCAGCAGCCTAACTAGTAGGATCGCCAATGAGCAGTTCTTC.